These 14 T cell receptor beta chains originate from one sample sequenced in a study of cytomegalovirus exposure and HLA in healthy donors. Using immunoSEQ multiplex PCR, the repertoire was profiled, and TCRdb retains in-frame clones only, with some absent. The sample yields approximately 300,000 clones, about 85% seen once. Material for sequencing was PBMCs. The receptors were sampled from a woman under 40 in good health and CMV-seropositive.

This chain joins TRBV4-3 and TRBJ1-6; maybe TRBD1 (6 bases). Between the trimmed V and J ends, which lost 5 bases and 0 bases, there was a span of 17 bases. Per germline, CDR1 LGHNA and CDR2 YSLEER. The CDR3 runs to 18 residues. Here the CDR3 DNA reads TGCGCCAGCAGCAAACAGGGTGTTCTGGGCTCCTATAATTCACCCCTCCACTTT. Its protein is CASSKQGVLGSYNSPLHF.

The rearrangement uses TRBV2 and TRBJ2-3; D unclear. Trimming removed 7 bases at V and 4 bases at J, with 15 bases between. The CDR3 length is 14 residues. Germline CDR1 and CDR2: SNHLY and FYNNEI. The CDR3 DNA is TGTGCCAGCATCAGGTCCGTTTTATCAGATACGCAGTATTTT. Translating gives CASIRSVLSDTQYF.

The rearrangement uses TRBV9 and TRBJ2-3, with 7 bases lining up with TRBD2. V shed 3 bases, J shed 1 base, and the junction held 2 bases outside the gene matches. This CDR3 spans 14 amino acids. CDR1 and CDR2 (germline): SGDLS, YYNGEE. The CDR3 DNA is TGTGCCAGCAGCGCCCTAGCGGGCACAGATACGCAGTATTTT. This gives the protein CASSALAGTDTQYF.

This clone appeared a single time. The CDR3 loop reads CASTTGSSRADTQYF. CDR3 DNA sequence: TGTGCCAGTACCACAGGGAGTAGCAGGGCAGATACGCAGTATTTT. The chain has TRBV25-1 and TRBJ2-3; weak D call: TRBD1 (6 bases). Germline loops: CDR1 MGHDK, CDR2 SYGVNS. The CDR3 covers 15 residues. The V end lost 9 bases, the J end lost 4 bases, and 20 bases lay between the germline ends.

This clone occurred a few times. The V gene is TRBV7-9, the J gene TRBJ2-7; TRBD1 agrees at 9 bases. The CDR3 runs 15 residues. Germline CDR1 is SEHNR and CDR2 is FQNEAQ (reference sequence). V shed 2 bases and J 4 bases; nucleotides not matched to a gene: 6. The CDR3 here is CASSLPRQGEYEQYF. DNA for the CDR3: TGTGCCAGCAGCTTACCTAGACAGGGGGAATACGAGCAGTACTTC.

CDR3 loop: CASSDRGGDEQYF. Written as DNA, the CDR3 is TGTGCCAGCAGTGATCGCGGGGGGGACGAGCAGTACTTC. This chain uses TRBV2 with TRBJ2-7; TRBD2 matches 9 bases. This CDR3 is built from 13 residues. Germline V gene lookup returns CDR1 SNHLY and CDR2 FYNNEI. The V segment lost 3 bases and the J segment 5 bases; nucleotides outside the gene matches: 2.

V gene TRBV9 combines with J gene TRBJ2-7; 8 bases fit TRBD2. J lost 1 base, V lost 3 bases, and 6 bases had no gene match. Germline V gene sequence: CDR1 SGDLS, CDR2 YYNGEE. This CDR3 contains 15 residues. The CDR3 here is CASSEDTSGSYEQYF. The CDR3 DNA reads TGTGCCAGCAGCGAAGACACTAGCGGTTCCTACGAGCAGTACTTC. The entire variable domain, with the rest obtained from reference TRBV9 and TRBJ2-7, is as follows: DSGVTQTPKHLITATGQRVTLRCSPRSGDLSVYWYQQSLDQGLQFLIQYYNGEERAKGNILERFSAQQFPDLHSELNLSSLELGDSALYFCASSEDTSGSYEQYFGPGTRLTVT.

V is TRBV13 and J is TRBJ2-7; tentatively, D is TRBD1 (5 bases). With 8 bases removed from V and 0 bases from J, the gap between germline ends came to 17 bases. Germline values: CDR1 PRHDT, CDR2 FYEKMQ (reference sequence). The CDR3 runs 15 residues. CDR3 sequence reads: CASARGHSSSYEQYF. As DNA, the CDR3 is TGTGCCAGCGCCCGCGGACACTCAAGCTCCTACGAGCAGTACTTC.

The CDR3 region is CASSQEGGNTEAFF. The CDR3 nucleotides are TGTGCCAGCAGCCAAGAGGGGGGGAACACTGAAGCTTTCTTT. The chain has TRBV14 and TRBJ1-1, with D perhaps matching TRBD1 (5 bases). V lost 0 bases and J lost 1, with 6 bases in between. The CDR3 loop spans 14 amino acids. Germline values: CDR1 SGHDN, CDR2 FVKESK.

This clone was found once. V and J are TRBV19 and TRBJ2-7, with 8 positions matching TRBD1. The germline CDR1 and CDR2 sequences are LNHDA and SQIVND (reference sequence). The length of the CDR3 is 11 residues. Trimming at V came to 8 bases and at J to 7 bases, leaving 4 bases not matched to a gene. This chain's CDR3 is CASQGAREQYF. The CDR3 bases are TGTGCCAGTCAGGGGGCCAGGGAGCAGTACTTC.

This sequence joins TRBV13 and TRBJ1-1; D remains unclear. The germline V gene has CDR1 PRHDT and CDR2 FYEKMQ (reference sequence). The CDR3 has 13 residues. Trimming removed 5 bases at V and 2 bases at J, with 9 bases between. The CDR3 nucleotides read TGTGCCAGCAGCCCGCAACTAAACACTGAAGCTTTCTTT. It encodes CASSPQLNTEAFF.

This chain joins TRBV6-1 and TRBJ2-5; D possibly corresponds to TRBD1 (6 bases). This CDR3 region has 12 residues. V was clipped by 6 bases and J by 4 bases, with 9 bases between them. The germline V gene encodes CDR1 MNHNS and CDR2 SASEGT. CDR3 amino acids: CASRSRGETQYF. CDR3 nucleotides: TGTGCCAGCAGGAGCAGGGGAGAGACCCAGTACTTC.

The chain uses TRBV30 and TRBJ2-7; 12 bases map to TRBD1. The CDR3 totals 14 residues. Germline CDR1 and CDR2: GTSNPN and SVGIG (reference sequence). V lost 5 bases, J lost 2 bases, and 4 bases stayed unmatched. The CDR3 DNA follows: TGTGCCTGGGGGACAGGGGGCGCCCCCTACGAGCAGTACTTC. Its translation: CAWGTGGAPYEQYF.

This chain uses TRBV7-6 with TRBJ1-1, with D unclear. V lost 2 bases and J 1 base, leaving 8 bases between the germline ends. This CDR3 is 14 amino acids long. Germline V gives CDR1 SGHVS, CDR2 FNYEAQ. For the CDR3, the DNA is TGTGCCAGCAGCTTAACCACAGAGAACACTGAAGCTTTCTTT. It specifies CASSLTTENTEAFF.